What follows describes a single TCR beta chain. Sequencing was performed with immunoSEQ multiplex PCR; in TCRdb, only in-frame clones are kept and a portion is missing. The data hold about 27,000 clones, with 65% to 90% observed a single time. V shed 1 base, J shed 5 bases, and the junction held 8 bases outside the gene matches. This CDR3 is built from 16 residues. Germline V CDR1 and CDR2: LNHDA, SQIVND (reference sequence). This sample was included in a study of siplizumab effects on memory and regulatory T cells. Sequencing used memory CD4+ T cells sorted from blood. This clonotype was obtained from a human donor in good health. The chain couples TRBV19 to TRBJ2-3, with 8 bases matching TRBD2. CDR3 protein: CASSIAPGGPGDTQYF. CDR3 nucleotide sequence: TGTGCCAGTAGTATAGCCCCGGGAGGGCCCGGAGATACGCAGTATTTT.